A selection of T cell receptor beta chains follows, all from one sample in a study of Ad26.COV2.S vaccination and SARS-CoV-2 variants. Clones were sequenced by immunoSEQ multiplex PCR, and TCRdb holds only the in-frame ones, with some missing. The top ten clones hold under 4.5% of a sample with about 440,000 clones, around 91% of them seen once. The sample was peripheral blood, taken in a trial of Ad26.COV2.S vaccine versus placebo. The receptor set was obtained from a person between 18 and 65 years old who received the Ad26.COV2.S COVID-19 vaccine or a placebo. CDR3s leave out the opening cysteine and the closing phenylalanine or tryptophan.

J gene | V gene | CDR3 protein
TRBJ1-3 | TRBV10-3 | AISGRGATGNTIY
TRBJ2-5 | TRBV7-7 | ASSPGTHQETQY
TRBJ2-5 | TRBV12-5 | ASGLVGETQY
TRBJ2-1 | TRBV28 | ASSLLTGGYNEQF
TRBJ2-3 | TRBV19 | ASSSSGRVSDTQY
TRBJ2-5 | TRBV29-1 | SVVVGNSETQY
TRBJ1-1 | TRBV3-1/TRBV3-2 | ASSLGLRNTEAF
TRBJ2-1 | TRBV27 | ASSSQLSGRDSDEQF
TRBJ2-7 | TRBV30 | AWSVQANYEQY
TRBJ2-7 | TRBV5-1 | ASSLGASSSGQIYEQY
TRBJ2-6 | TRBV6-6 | ASSYLPLTGANVLT
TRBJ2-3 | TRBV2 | ASNLGGSYTDTQY